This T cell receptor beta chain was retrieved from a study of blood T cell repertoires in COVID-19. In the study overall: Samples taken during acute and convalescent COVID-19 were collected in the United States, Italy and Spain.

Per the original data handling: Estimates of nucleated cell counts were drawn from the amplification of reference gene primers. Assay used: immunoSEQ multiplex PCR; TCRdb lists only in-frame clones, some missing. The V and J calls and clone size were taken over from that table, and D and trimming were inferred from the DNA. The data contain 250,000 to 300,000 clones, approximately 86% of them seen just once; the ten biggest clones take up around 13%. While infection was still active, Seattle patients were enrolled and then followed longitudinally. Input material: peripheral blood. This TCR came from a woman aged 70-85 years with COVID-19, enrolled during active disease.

CDR3: CAWSTSRLNEKLFF. CDR3 DNA: TGTGCCTGGAGTACATCACGACTTAATGAAAAACTGTTTTTT. The chain links TRBV30 to TRBJ1-4; D gene uncertain. This CDR3 contains 14 residues. CDR1 is GTSNPN, CDR2 SVGIG, per germline (reference sequence). V was clipped by 2 bases and J by 4 bases, with 11 bases between them.